The clone carrying this T cell receptor beta chain was seen once. Antigen: not known. This sample is part of a study of T cells in Graves' hyperthyroidism and ophthalmopathy. Whole-study context: Specimen type is peripheral blood, collected at initial diagnosis prior to any treatment.

No progression to ophthalmopathy during 18 months of follow-up defined stable disease. Exclusion of a patient resulted from uncontrolled infection, other autoimmune disease, pregnancy or lactation. The CDR3 sequence is 15 residues long. Looked up from germline, CDR1 is LNHDA and CDR2 is SQIVND (reference sequence). Trimming removed 9 bases at V and 1 base at J, with 19 bases between. The source material, RNA transcripts, was used to amplify TCR beta CDR3 regions. With the HTBI primer set, the TCR CDR3 went through a first round of RT-PCR. TCRdb itself ran the multiplex PCR reads through MiXCR, one entry per CDR3 protein. Altogether under 400,000 distinct CDR3 sequences are present, roughly 17% being singletons, with the ten largest covering approximately 35%. Overall study results and limits: Most expanded thyroid clonotypes above 0.001 recurred in blood.

The V and J genes are TRBV19 and TRBJ2-7, with D possibly being TRBD2 (5 bases). Sequencing was performed on blood. The sequence was obtained from a man aged 30 to 39 with Graves' hyperthyroidism. The CDR3 coding sequence is TGTGCCAGCCAGAATAGAGGGAGCGGTTCCTACGAGCAGTACTTC. It specifies CASQNRGSGSYEQYF. The full variable domain, its missing parts supplied by reference TRBV19 and TRBJ2-7, is DGGITQSPKYLFRKEGQNVTLSCEQNLNHDAMYWYRQDPGQGLRLIYYSQIVNDFQKGDIAEGYSVSREKKESFPLTVTSAQKNPTAFYLCASQNRGSGSYEQYFGPGTRLTVT.